This T cell receptor beta chain emerged from a study of blood T cell repertoires in COVID-19. Overall study context: The samples span acute and convalescent COVID-19 from the United States, Italy and Spain.

This CDR3 is 15 amino acids long. Germline values: CDR1 SNHLY, CDR2 FYNNEI. The V end lost 7 bases, the J end lost 1 base, and 13 bases lay between the germline ends. In the authors' methods: The assay estimated nucleated cells by amplifying reference gene primers. Profiling relied on immunoSEQ multiplex PCR, and the TCRdb table lists in-frame clones only, not all of them. The DNA was the basis for D and trimming; V, J and clone size are from that table. This table holds 50,000 to 65,000 clones, 81% found once. The receptor's source is a woman aged 55 to 70 with acute or convalescent COVID-19. The sample taken for sequencing was peripheral blood. The V gene is TRBV2, the J gene TRBJ2-2, with a weak D call TRBD2 (6 bases). The CDR3 here is CASTTLRGNTGELFF. In DNA, the CDR3 is TGTGCCAGCACCACGCTGCGGGGGAACACCGGGGAGCTGTTTTTT.